The next 2 T cell receptor beta chains were all read from a single sample in a study of cytomegalovirus exposure and HLA in healthy donors. The PCR used 60 Vbeta and 13 Jbeta primers. TCRdb keeps only in-frame clones here, not all; method: immunoSEQ multiplex PCR. The sample holds under 150,000 clones, over 65% seen once. The sequencing sample was made of PBMCs. Source of these receptors: a man aged 50-59 years in good health and CMV-seronegative.

This chain uses TRBV27 with TRBJ2-5; 7 nucleotides line up with TRBD2. The CDR3 consists of 16 residues. J was trimmed by 2 bases and V by 6 bases; bases with no gene match: 12. In germline, CDR1 is MNHEY, CDR2 SMNVEV (reference sequence). The CDR3 sequence: CASSPRGGLEQETQYF. CDR3 in DNA: TGTGCCAGCAGCCCACGCGGGGGTCTAGAGCAAGAGACCCAGTACTTC.

The V and J genes are TRBV10-3 and TRBJ2-7; 9 bases fit TRBD2. After removal of 7 bases from V and 3 bases from J, the junction contained 7 bases not matched to a gene. The germline CDR1 and CDR2 sequences are ENHRY and SYGVKD. This CDR3 has 14 residues. DNA for the CDR3: TGTGCCATCAATCCCGGGACTAGCAGCTACGAGCAGTACTTC. It codes for CAINPGTSSYEQYF.